The next 22 T cell receptor beta chains were all read from a single sample in a study of blood T cells in healthy people across ages. A second PCR of about 6 to 11 cycles used a sample-barcoded 5' primer and a J-beta primer mix. TCRdb re-called the 5' RACE reads with MiXCR, one entry per CDR3 protein. The profile shows 710,000 or so distinct CDR3 sequences, approximately 31% of them singletons. Sequencing input: blood. Receptor source: a woman older than 75 in good health.

The chain combines TRBV29-1 with TRBJ2-1; either TRBD1 or TRBD2 may supply D (5 bases each). Per germline, CDR1 SQVTM and CDR2 ANQGSEA. This CDR3 is built from 16 residues. The V end lost 1 base, the J end lost 4 bases, and 17 bases lay between the germline ends. This CDR3 is CSVEASGTRRYNEQFF. The CDR3 DNA is TGCAGCGTTGAAGCATCCGGGACCCGAAGGTACAATGAGCAGTTCTTC.

The sample holds many counts of this clonotype. The rearrangement uses TRBV12-3 or TRBV12-4 and TRBJ2-7, with 10 bases lining up with TRBD2. Trimming at V came to 7 bases and at J to 5 bases, leaving 5 bases not matched to a gene. CDR3 size: 13 residues. CDR3: CASTQRGGNEQYF. CDR3 DNA sequence: TGTGCCAGCACACAGCGGGGGGGGAACGAGCAGTACTTC.

This clonotype was picked up many times. The chain joins TRBV7-2 to TRBJ2-1, with D uncertain. The CDR3 spans 11 residues. CDR1 is SGHTA, CDR2 FQGNSA, per germline. Between the trimmed V and J ends, which lost 4 bases and 12 bases, there was a span of 10 bases. CDR3 nucleotide sequence: TGTGCCAGCAGCTCGGGTCCGGGGCAGTTCTTC. Its translation is CASSSGPGQFF.

V gene TRBV3-1 combines with J gene TRBJ1-1, with D possibly being TRBD1 (5 bases). CDR1 and CDR2 (germline): LGHDT, YNNKEL (reference sequence). The germline V and J ends were trimmed by 4 bases and 0 bases, with 18 bases remaining between them. CDR3 size: 17 residues. The CDR3 reads CASSRIPGRVMNTEAFF. The CDR3 DNA follows: TGTGCCAGCAGCCGTATACCGGGACGGGTAATGAACACTGAAGCTTTCTTT.

The gene calls are TRBV6-5 and TRBJ1-6; 8 bases map to TRBD1. CDR3 length: 15 amino acids. Germline lookup yields CDR1 MNHEY and CDR2 SVGAGI. The ends lost 8 bases at V and 12 bases at J; junction bases unmatched: 15. The CDR3 DNA reads as TGTGCCAGCTGCATCACAGGGGGGAGTAATGTACCCCTCCACTTT. The encoded protein is CASCITGGSNVPLHF.

The chain is built from TRBV5-1 and TRBJ2-1; maybe TRBD1 (6 bases). CDR3 length equals 12 residues. Per germline, CDR1 SGHRS and CDR2 YFSETQ. The V end was cut by 0 bases, the J end by 14 bases, with 12 bases between. Here the CDR3 DNA reads TGCGCCAGCAGCTTGGTGGGGGCAGGCGAGTTCTTC. Residues: CASSLVGAGEFF.

This clonotype was seen ten or more times. The J gene is TRBJ1-4, the V gene TRBV5-1; 7 nucleotides align to TRBD1. The CDR3 has 16 amino acids. Germline V CDR1 and CDR2: SGHRS, YFSETQ. J gave up 3 bases and V 7 bases, and 12 bases lay outside the gene matches. The CDR3 here is CASAQRQGLANEKLFF. CDR3 bases: TGCGCCAGCGCGCAGAGACAGGGTTTGGCTAATGAAAAACTGTTTTTT. Together with reference TRBV5-1 and TRBJ1-4, the CDR3 gives the full variable domain: KAGVTQTPRYLIKTRGQQVTLSCSPISGHRSVSWYQQTPGQGLQFLFEYFSETQRNKGNFPGRFSGRQFSNSRSEMNVSTLELGDSALYLCASAQRQGLANEKLFFGSGTQLSVL.

The chain couples TRBV7-9 to TRBJ2-2; 7 positions agree with TRBD1. V gave up 4 bases and J gave up 3 bases; unmatched junction bases: 8. There are 16 residues in the CDR3. In germline, CDR1 is SEHNR, CDR2 FQNEAQ (reference sequence). This CDR3 reads CASSYQQGLYTGELFF. CDR3 bases: TGTGCCAGCAGCTACCAACAGGGGCTATACACCGGGGAGCTGTTTTTT.

This clonotype was observed at least ten times. J is TRBJ1-2 and V is TRBV29-1; no clear D. Germline CDR1 reads SQVTM; CDR2 reads ANQGSEA. The CDR3 has 14 residues. Trimming shortened V by 1 base and J by 8 bases, and 17 bases separated the two germline ends. The DNA for the CDR3 is TGCAGCGTTGAAGCGATGGCTATCGAGGACGGCTACACCTTC. Its protein is CSVEAMAIEDGYTF.

Ten or more counts support this clonotype. The chain has TRBV20-1 and TRBJ1-2; the D gene is possibly TRBD1 (5 bases). From germline, CDR1 is DFQATT and CDR2 SNEGSKA (reference sequence). V lost 5 bases, J lost 4 bases, and 20 bases lay in between. The CDR3 sequence is 15 residues long. The CDR3 sequence is CSAVPNSGESYGYTF. CDR3 bases: TGCAGTGCTGTACCTAACTCGGGGGAGTCCTATGGCTACACCTTC.

The gene calls are TRBV19 and TRBJ1-1; D ambiguous. CDR1 LNHDA and CDR2 SQIVND come from the germline V gene (reference sequence). V lost 1 base and J 7 bases, leaving 16 bases between the germline ends. CDR3 size: 15 residues. The CDR3 region has the DNA TGTGCCAGTAGTATAGGGAATGTCGTCGAATGTGAAGCTTTCTTT. This translates into CASSIGNVVECEAFF.

Ten or more counts support this clonotype. This rearrangement joins TRBV9 to TRBJ2-7; TRBD2 matches at 8 bases. The CDR3 runs to 15 residues. Losses at the gene ends were 0 bases for V and 6 bases for J; bases not matched to a gene: 8. Germline assignment: CDR1 SGDLS and CDR2 YYNGEE. The CDR3 sequence: CASSVAGGVEGEQYF. DNA of the CDR3: TGTGCCAGCAGCGTAGCGGGAGGGGTGGAAGGCGAGCAGTACTTC.

For this clonotype: A much larger clonotype is one base distant, so this may be a read error. The J gene is TRBJ2-5, the V gene TRBV20-1; perhaps TRBD2 as D (7 bases). There are 14 residues in the CDR3. CDR1 is DFQATT, CDR2 SNEGSKA, per germline (reference sequence). V lost 5 bases and J lost 11, with 24 bases in between. This chain's CDR3 is CSAGEGGGHNEQYF. The CDR3 coding sequence is TGCAGTGCTGGGGAGGGCGGGGGCCACAATGAGCAGTACTTC.

CDR3 DNA sequence: TGCGCCAGCAGCCCGTCCGGAGCGGGAGGGACAAGCCCCTACAATGAGCAGTTCTTC. Translated: CASSPSGAGGTSPYNEQFF. V gene TRBV4-1 combines with J gene TRBJ2-1; 10 bases agree with TRBD2. The V segment lost 4 bases and the J segment 2 bases; nucleotides outside the gene matches: 14. The CDR3 runs 19 residues. The germline CDR1 and CDR2 sequences are MGHRA and YSYEKL.

The CDR3 protein is CASSRFTGIYNEQFF. The DNA of the CDR3 is TGTGCCAGCAGCCGTTTTACCGGGATATACAATGAGCAGTTCTTC. The chain links TRBV2 to TRBJ2-1; a possible D gene is TRBD2 (5 bases). CDR1 is SNHLY, CDR2 FYNNEI, per germline. The V end was cut by 6 bases, the J end by 4 bases, with 16 bases between. The CDR3 loop spans 15 amino acids.

This clonotype was recorded a few times. J is TRBJ1-2 and V is TRBV6-1; 7 bases are a match to TRBD1. Losses at the gene ends were 4 bases for V and 5 bases for J; bases not matched to a gene: 16. The CDR3 loop spans 17 amino acids. Germline V gene lookup returns CDR1 MNHNS and CDR2 SASEGT. Here the CDR3 DNA reads TGTGCCAGCAGTGTCCTAGGGGGCGGGGCAGGGGATTATGGCTACACCTTC. It is translated as CASSVLGGGAGDYGYTF.

This clonotype was seen many times. This chain uses TRBV2 with TRBJ2-7, with D possibly being TRBD2 (5 bases). V lost 7 bases, J lost 2 bases, and 15 bases lay in between. The germline gives CDR1 SNHLY, CDR2 FYNNEI. The CDR3 is made up of 14 amino acids. CDR3 DNA sequence: TGTGCCAGCAAATATGAGGGCAGCACCTACGAGCAGTACTTC. Its protein is CASKYEGSTYEQYF.

At least ten counts were recorded for this clonotype. The chain uses TRBV5-1 and TRBJ2-7, with D possibly TRBD1 on 6 matching bases. V was cut by 0 bases and J by 5 bases, with 9 bases left in between. Germline V gene sequence: CDR1 SGHRS, CDR2 YFSETQ. The CDR3 covers 13 residues. Written as DNA, the CDR3 is TGCGCCAGCAGCTTGGCCAACAGGGACGAGCAGTACTTC. This encodes CASSLANRDEQYF.

Remarks on this clonotype: This may come from a read error, since a much larger clone is one base off. The rearrangement links TRBV7-2 to TRBJ2-3, with D perhaps assigned TRBD1 or TRBD2 (6 bases each). Germline V gene lookup returns CDR1 SGHTA and CDR2 FQGNSA. The CDR3 totals 16 residues. As DNA, the CDR3 is TGTGCCGGCAGCCCCGTCGGGGGCGCAGGAGCAGATGCGCAGTATTTT. It encodes CAGSPVGGAGADAQYF. Looking up the rest from reference TRBV7-2 and TRBJ2-3 gives the full variable domain: GAGVSQSPSNKVTEKGKDVELRCDPISGHTALYWYRQSLGQGLEFLIYFQGNSAPDKSGLPSDRFSAERTGGSVSTLTIQRTQQEDSAVYLCAGSPVGGAGADAQYFGPGTRLTVL.

CDR3 protein: CASSSHQGGNTEAFF. CDR3 nucleotide sequence: TGTGCCAGCAGTTCGCATCAGGGAGGCAACACTGAAGCTTTCTTT. The rearrangement links TRBV12-3 or TRBV12-4 to TRBJ1-1, with D possibly matching TRBD1 (5 bases). Trimming cost V 4 bases and J 2 bases, with 14 bases left between them. The length of the CDR3 is 15 residues.

Notes on this clonotype: One end of the junction is discordant with germline, which a read error may explain. This chain links TRBV18 with TRBJ2-3, with D unresolved. Germline-derived CDR1 and CDR2 are KGHSH and LQKENI. The CDR3 extends over 12 amino acids. The CDR3 coding sequence is TGTACCAGCTCGTCCCGGACGGATACGCAGTATTTT. Its protein product is CTSSSRTDTQYF.

The chain employs TRBV4-2 and TRBJ2-1; TRBD1 aligns across 7 bases. The J call is doubtful: the DNA matches TRBJ2-7 better. The germline gives CDR1 LGHNA, CDR2 YNFKEQ. The CDR3 length is 15 residues. This CDR3 is CASSQEGLQGYEQYF. CDR3 nucleotides: TGTGCCAGCAGCCAAGAGGGATTACAGGGGTACGAGCAGTACTTC.